The subject of this entry is one T cell receptor beta chain. Its cognate antigen is unknown. Sequencing used immunoSEQ multiplex PCR; TCRdb keeps in-frame clones, though not all of them. The table shows about 88,000 clones, with approximately 91% occurring only once. This sample stems from a study of T cell responses to AZD1222 COVID-19 vaccine. Findings of the study overall: Vaccine-associated CD4 TCRs ranged over spike, dominating at 160-218 and 743-854. Spike-specific TCR breadth and depth went up after people got two AZD1222 doses. Reportedly, close to half of spike-specific TCRs are directed against unmutated variant regions. Females made up more of the donors, who were largely white British, and clonal diversity may have come out too low.

Trimming cost V 2 bases and J 2 bases, with 12 bases left between them. The CDR3 is 15 residues long. Germline CDR1 reads KGHSH; CDR2 reads LQKENI. The sequencing used peripheral blood, collected on day 0 of AZD1222 vaccination. This TCR derives from an adult in good health. J is TRBJ1-1 and V is TRBV18, with D tentatively TRBD1 (6 bases). The CDR3 reads CASSPRGGANTEAFF. CDR3 DNA sequence: TGTGCCAGCTCACCAAGGGGGGGGGCTAACACTGAAGCTTTCTTT.